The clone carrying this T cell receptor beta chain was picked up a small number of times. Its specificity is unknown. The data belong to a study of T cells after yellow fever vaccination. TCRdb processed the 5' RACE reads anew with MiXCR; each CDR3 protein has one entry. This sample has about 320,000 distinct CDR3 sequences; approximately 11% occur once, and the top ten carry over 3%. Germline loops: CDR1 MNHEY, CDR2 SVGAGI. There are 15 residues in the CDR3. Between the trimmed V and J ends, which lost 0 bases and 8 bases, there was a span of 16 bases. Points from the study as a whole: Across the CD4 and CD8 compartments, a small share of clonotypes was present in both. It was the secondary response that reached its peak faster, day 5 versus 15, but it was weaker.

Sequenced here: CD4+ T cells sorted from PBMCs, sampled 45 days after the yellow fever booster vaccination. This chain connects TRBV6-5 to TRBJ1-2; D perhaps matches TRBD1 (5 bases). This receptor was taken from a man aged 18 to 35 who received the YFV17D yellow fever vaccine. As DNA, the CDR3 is TGTGCCAGCAGTTACTCGGCTTATCAGGGTTACGGCTACACCTTC. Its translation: CASSYSAYQGYGYTF.